These T cell receptor beta chains were read from a single sample in a study of blood T cell repertoires in COVID-19. Generated by immunoSEQ multiplex PCR, the TCRdb table keeps only in-frame clones and is missing some. The sample carries around 250,000 clones, 86% recorded once. What was sequenced was PBMCs or T cells enriched from blood (not recorded which). These receptors were taken from a man aged 18 to 35 who had recovered from COVID-19. CDR3s leave out the opening cysteine and the closing phenylalanine or tryptophan. The order of the fields is J gene, V gene, D gene, CDR3 protein. The D gene is left open where the match is weak.

TRBJ2-7 TRBV18 TRBD2 ASSPQLAASSYEQY
TRBJ2-1 TRBV29-1 TRBD2 SVTRGLTWTSGYNEQF
TRBJ2-7 TRBV27 TRBD2 ASAQRGAIYEQY
TRBJ2-1 TRBV15 NA ATSNPQDFSYNEQF
TRBJ2-1 TRBV28 NA ASSLPARRDEQF
TRBJ2-3 TRBV18 TRBD2 ASSRTSGSDTQY
TRBJ1-2 TRBV5-1 NA ASSSGGAPYGYT
TRBJ1-2 TRBV27 NA ASSPTDNYGYT
TRBJ1-6 TRBV6-1 TRBD1 ASSELDRGLSPLH
TRBJ2-1 TRBV11-3 NA ASSLAGSPTGNEQF
TRBJ1-5 TRBV20-1 TRBD1 SASKGQGAYQPQH
TRBJ2-7 TRBV6-5 NA ASSYGRAYEQY
TRBJ1-2 TRBV28 NA ASSLIPGFGYT
TRBJ2-7 TRBV9 TRBD2 ASSVGSGGLYEQY
TRBJ1-1 TRBV19 TRBD1 ASSAGTVNTEAF
TRBJ1-2 TRBV27 NA ASSWVVGGASSPNYGYT
TRBJ1-5 TRBV21-1 NA ASSITGLPSPQPQH
TRBJ1-3 TRBV7-9 TRBD1 ASSLVGTGPGNTIY
TRBJ2-5 TRBV25-1 TRBD2 ASSELRAGAKETQY
TRBJ1-2 TRBV7-2 NA ASSLLQSRQGGDGYT
TRBJ1-6 TRBV3-1/TRBV3-2 TRBD1 ASRPGQGGGSPLH
TRBJ2-7 TRBV10-3 NA AISEPGGVSYEQY
TRBJ2-3 TRBV27 NA ASSLSSPSPDTQY
TRBJ2-4 TRBV7-9 NA AKTPGNRDKNIQY
TRBJ2-5 TRBV4-1 NA ASSPAVKETQY
TRBJ2-5 TRBV7-9 TRBD2 ASSLIGLVGETQY
TRBJ1-5 TRBV28 NA ASRPIAQLSNQPQH
TRBJ2-2 TRBV7-2 TRBD2 ASRPTSVNTGELF
TRBJ1-5 TRBV21-1 NA ASSNRGLNQPQH
TRBJ2-3 TRBV7-9 TRBD1 ASSARGQTDTQY
TRBJ2-1 TRBV9 NA ASSTLGFGGNVNEQF
TRBJ2-1 TRBV20-1 TRBD2 SASSAGGPGEQF
TRBJ2-1 TRBV27 TRBD2 ASRLGLAGGPGSYNEQF
TRBJ2-2 TRBV19 NA ASSIQGRNTGELF
TRBJ2-2 TRBV5-4 TRBD1 ASSSGTGHTGELF
TRBJ1-6 TRBV9 TRBD1 ASSPGQLH